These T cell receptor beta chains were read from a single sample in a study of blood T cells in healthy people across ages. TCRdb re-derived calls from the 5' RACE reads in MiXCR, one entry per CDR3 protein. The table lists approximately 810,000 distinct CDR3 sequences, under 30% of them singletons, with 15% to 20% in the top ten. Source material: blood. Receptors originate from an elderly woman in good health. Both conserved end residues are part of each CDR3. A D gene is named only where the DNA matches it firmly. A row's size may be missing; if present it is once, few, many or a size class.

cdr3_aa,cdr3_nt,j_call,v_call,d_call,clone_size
CSALHSTVAKNIQYF,TGCAGTGCTCTGCATTCGACGGTAGCCAAAAACATTCAGTACTTC,TRBJ2-4,TRBV20-1,-,-
CSASGGMYLDTQYF,TGCAGTGCTAGCGGGGGGATGTACCTAGATACGCAGTATTTT,TRBJ2-3,TRBV20-1,TRBD2,many
CASSQLAGKSQETQYF,TGTGCCAGCTCACAACTAGCGGGAAAATCCCAAGAGACCCAGTACTTC,TRBJ2-5,TRBV18,TRBD2,few
CASSDRPGREETQYF,TGTGCCAGCTCAGATCGACCCGGGAGGGAGGAGACCCAGTACTTC,TRBJ2-5,TRBV18,TRBD2,many
CASSGAQETQYF,TGTGCCAGCAGTGGCGCGCAAGAGACCCAGTACTTC,TRBJ2-5,TRBV2,-,many
CSARVWANQPQHF,TGCAGTGCTAGAGTCTGGGCAAATCAGCCCCAGCATTTT,TRBJ1-5,TRBV20-1,-,many
CASASGNEKLFF,TGTGCCAGCGCATCCGGTAACGAAAAACTGTTTTTT,TRBJ1-4,TRBV6-2/TRBV6-3,-,-
CASSPSTSYSEQFF,TGCGCCAGCAGCCCCTCGACTAGCTATAGTGAGCAGTTCTTC,TRBJ2-1,TRBV4-1,TRBD2,many
CAIRGTRDTEAFF,TGTGCCATCAGGGGGACTAGGGACACTGAAGCTTTCTTT,TRBJ1-1,TRBV10-3,-,many
CSARPRATAYEQYF,TGCAGTGCTAGACCAAGGGCGACCGCCTACGAGCAGTACTTC,TRBJ2-7,TRBV20-1,-,-
CASSPLNRGTEAFF,TGTGCCAGCAGCCCTCTAAACAGGGGCACTGAAGCTTTCTTT,TRBJ1-1,TRBV14,TRBD1,-
CASSRGGVAGTWNEQFF,TGTGCCAGCAGCCGGGGAGGGGTAGCGGGAACGTGGAATGAGCAGTTCTTC,TRBJ2-1,TRBV7-8,TRBD2,once
CASSSRGGQGTYGYTF,TGTGCCAGCAGCTCCCGTGGGGGACAGGGGACCTATGGCTACACCTTC,TRBJ1-2,TRBV7-2,TRBD1,many
CASSTGQPTYEQYF,TGTGCCAGCAGCACGGGACAGCCAACCTACGAGCAGTACTTC,TRBJ2-7,TRBV5-6,TRBD1,-
CASRKDVYGYTF,TGTGCCAGCAGAAAGGATGTCTATGGCTACACCTTC,TRBJ1-2,TRBV25-1,-,many
CASRGSGGGRTEAFF,TGTGCCAGCCGGGGGTCGGGGGGCGGTCGGACTGAAGCTTTCTTT,TRBJ1-1,TRBV27,-,-
CASSLDRGWYTEAFF,TGTGCCAGCAGCCTCGACCGGGGGTGGTACACTGAAGCTTTCTTT,TRBJ1-1,TRBV9,-,-
CASNSDFRTDTQYF,TGCGCCAGCAATTCAGATTTTCGCACAGATACGCAGTATTTT,TRBJ2-3,TRBV5-1,-,many
CASSSRSRTSGNTDTQYF,TGTGCCAGCAGTTCAAGATCCCGGACTAGCGGGAACACAGATACGCAGTATTTT,TRBJ2-3,TRBV12-3/TRBV12-4,TRBD2,many
CSVTGWGHSGEQYF,TGCAGCGTTACCGGGTGGGGGCACTCCGGCGAGCAGTACTTC,TRBJ2-7,TRBV29-1,-,many
CASRGSFETQYF,TGTGCCAGCAGAGGGAGCTTCGAGACCCAGTACTTC,TRBJ2-5,TRBV6-2/TRBV6-3,-,many
CASSRRQVIYEQYF,TGTGCCAGCTCACGTCGACAGGTCATCTACGAGCAGTACTTC,TRBJ2-7,TRBV18,-,many
CASSLGQGFDEQFF,TGTGCCAGCAGCTTGGGACAGGGGTTCGATGAGCAGTTCTTC,TRBJ2-1,TRBV5-8,TRBD1,-
CASSLGISLTGVGEKLFF,TGTGCCAGCAGTTTGGGCATCTCCCTTACAGGGGTCGGGGAAAAACTGTTTTTT,TRBJ1-4,TRBV12-3/TRBV12-4,TRBD1,many
CASSGGPTARETQYF,TGTGCCAGCAGTGGGGGGCCAACGGCGAGGGAGACCCAGTACTTC,TRBJ2-5,TRBV6-1,-,once
CASSLDGSNAMPQHF,TGTGCCAGCAGCTTAGATGGGTCGAATGCGATGCCCCAGCATTTT,TRBJ1-5,TRBV7-2,-,-
CASSFFPRRVGTDTQYF,TGTGCCAGCAGTTTCTTCCCCCGGAGGGTGGGCACAGATACGCAGTATTTT,TRBJ2-3,TRBV12-3/TRBV12-4,-,-
CASSSVGDPQHF,TGTGCCAGCAGCTCCGTGGGTGATCCCCAGCATTTT,TRBJ1-5,TRBV7-2,-,few
CASSADGGGYGYTF,TGTGCCAGCAGTGCCGACGGGGGTGGGTATGGCTACACCTTC,TRBJ1-2,TRBV25-1,-,many
CASSQDLAGEQYF,TGTGCCAGCAGCCAAGATCTGGCGGGGGAGCAGTACTTC,TRBJ2-7,TRBV3-1,-,-
CSLPIGNTGELFF,TGCAGTCTGCCTATAGGGAACACCGGGGAGCTGTTTTTT,TRBJ2-2,TRBV20-1,-,-
CASSPGLSPSQETQYF,TGTGCCAGCAGCCCAGGACTGTCACCGTCCCAAGAGACCCAGTACTTC,TRBJ2-5,TRBV6-5,-,many
CASSPRRDREDGYTF,TGTGCCAGCAGCCCGCGCCGGGACAGGGAGGATGGCTACACCTTC,TRBJ1-2,TRBV7-2,TRBD1,-
CASSLLREYQETQYF,TGTGCCAGCAGCTTATTGAGGGAGTACCAAGAGACCCAGTACTTC,TRBJ2-5,TRBV7-9,-,many
CSAGTNEQFF,TGCAGCGCGGGGACCAATGAGCAGTTCTTC,TRBJ2-1,TRBV29-1,-,-
CSVEVGPDTQYF,TGCAGCGTTGAAGTCGGACCAGATACGCAGTATTTT,TRBJ2-3,TRBV29-1,-,-
CASSYRASSTDTQYF,TGTGCCAGCAGTTACAGGGCCTCTAGCACAGATACGCAGTATTTT,TRBJ2-3,TRBV6-5,-,-
CASSQSRGGKETQYF,TGTGCCAGCAGCCAAAGCCGGGGGGGCAAGGAGACCCAGTACTTC,TRBJ2-5,TRBV6-2/TRBV6-3,TRBD2,many
CASRTGHLNTEAFF,TGTGCCAGCAGAACGGGACATCTGAACACTGAAGCTTTCTTT,TRBJ1-1,TRBV12-3/TRBV12-4,-,-
CALDSYVGGYTF,TGTGCCCTAGACAGTTATGTGGGGGGCTACACCTTC,TRBJ1-2,TRBV2,-,many
CASRRAGGRYNEQFF,TGTGCCAGCAGGCGGGCCGGGGGCAGGTACAATGAGCAGTTCTTC,TRBJ2-1,TRBV27,-,-
CASSIGGGGEQFF,TGTGCCAGTAGTATAGGAGGGGGGGGCGAGCAGTTCTTC,TRBJ2-1,TRBV19,-,few
CASSYVGSGTNPYNEQFF,TGTGCCAGCAGCTACGTTGGGTCCGGGACAAACCCTTACAATGAGCAGTTCTTC,TRBJ2-1,TRBV7-2,-,-
CASSYHGVVSYEQYF,TGTGCCAGCAGTTACCATGGGGTTGTCTCCTACGAGCAGTACTTC,TRBJ2-7,TRBV6-2/TRBV6-3,-,many
CASPQPGQGATDTQYF,TGTGCCAGCCCACAACCGGGACAGGGGGCTACAGATACGCAGTATTTT,TRBJ2-3,TRBV18,TRBD1,-
CASRRGDSTEAFF,TGTGCCAGCAGGAGGGGGGATTCCACTGAAGCTTTCTTT,TRBJ1-1,TRBV6-6,-,-
CASSLQGRVNTEAFF,TGTGCCAGCAGCCTACAGGGGAGGGTGAACACTGAAGCTTTCTTT,TRBJ1-1,TRBV27,TRBD1,-
CASSFSSGRAFYNEQFF,TGTGCCAGCAGTTTCTCGAGCGGGAGGGCCTTTTACAATGAGCAGTTCTTC,TRBJ2-1,TRBV12-3/TRBV12-4,TRBD2,once
CASGFRAGGWEDTQYF,TGTGCTAGTGGTTTTCGCGCGGGGGGGTGGGAAGATACGCAGTATTTT,TRBJ2-3,TRBV12-5,TRBD2,many
CASSAGGGTKNIQYF,TGTGCCAGCAGCGCCGGGGGGGGGACCAAAAACATTCAGTACTTC,TRBJ2-4,TRBV7-2,TRBD2,once
CASSYTQGSSYNEQFF,TGTGCCAGCAGTTACACACAGGGGAGCTCCTACAATGAGCAGTTCTTC,TRBJ2-1,TRBV6-5,TRBD1,-
CACQWDSKISPLHF,TGTGCCTGCCAATGGGACAGTAAGATCTCACCCCTCCACTTT,TRBJ1-6,TRBV30,TRBD1,-
CASSRRTGTGELFF,TGTGCCAGCAGTCGACGGACAGGCACCGGGGAGCTGTTTTTT,TRBJ2-2,TRBV6-5,TRBD1,-
CASSQDGRTTDTQYF,TGTGCCAGCAGCCAAGATGGACGTACCACAGATACGCAGTATTTT,TRBJ2-3,TRBV14,-,few
CASSPPGTGDEQYF,TGTGCCAGCTCACCACCAGGGACAGGGGACGAGCAGTACTTC,TRBJ2-7,TRBV18,TRBD1,-
CSVDQTGTSGGRTGELFF,TGCAGCGTTGACCAAACCGGGACTAGCGGGGGTCGCACAGGGGAGCTGTTTTTT,TRBJ2-2,TRBV29-1,TRBD2,-
CAISETGGARDTQYF,TGTGCCATCAGTGAAACGGGTGGGGCTCGTGATACGCAGTATTTT,TRBJ2-3,TRBV10-3,-,many